These 3 T cell receptor beta chains came from one sample sequenced in a study of T cell repertoires in cytomegalovirus infection. TCRdb re-called the reads with MiXCR, one entry per CDR3 protein. The sample records 200,000 to 250,000 distinct CDR3 sequences, about 23% being singletons. Sequenced material: CD8+ T cells from PBMCs. Receptors originate from a human donor in good health (CMV status not recorded). Some clones in this sample may be carry-over from other donors' samples.

This clonotype was recorded at least ten times. The V gene is TRBV12-3 or TRBV12-4, the J gene TRBJ1-3; D remains ambiguous. Trimming left V 5 bases short and J 2 bases short, with 16 bases between. The CDR3 runs to 16 residues. The CDR3 nucleotides are TGTGCCAGCAGTCAGAACTACCCTGGTGCTGGAAACACCATATATTTT. It yields the protein CASSQNYPGAGNTIYF.

This clonotype was detected a few times. The rearrangement uses TRBV29-1 and TRBJ1-1, with D possibly TRBD1 on 5 matching bases. V lost 7 bases to trimming and J lost 3 bases, with 21 bases between them. This CDR3 has 15 residues. Germline values: CDR1 SQVTM, CDR2 ANQGSEA. This CDR3 is CSAQNPGFGDTEAFF. The CDR3 bases are TGCAGCGCCCAGAACCCAGGGTTCGGGGACACTGAAGCTTTCTTT.

The chain is built from TRBV14 and TRBJ1-2; 8 bases match TRBD1. The CDR3 spans 14 residues. V lost 5 bases to trimming and J lost 0 bases; unmatched junction nucleotides: 2. Germline CDR1 SGHDN, CDR2 FVKESK. CDR3 residues: CASSWTGTNYGYTF. The CDR3 coding sequence is TGTGCCAGCAGCTGGACAGGGACTAACTATGGCTACACCTTC.